The 13 T cell receptor beta chains below come from one sample, sequenced in a study of blood T cell repertoires in COVID-19. Sequencing was performed with immunoSEQ multiplex PCR; in TCRdb, only in-frame clones are kept and a portion is missing. This table has about 220,000 clones, 84% appearing once. Material: PBMCs or T cells enriched from blood (not recorded which). The receptor source for this set is a woman aged 40 to 50 who had recovered from COVID-19.

The V and J genes are TRBV27 and TRBJ2-7; TRBD2 matches at 7 bases. Germline assignment: CDR1 MNHEY and CDR2 SMNVEV (reference sequence). Germline trimming cut 4 bases from V and 0 bases from J; bases unmatched to any gene: 3. The CDR3 sequence is 14 residues long. The CDR3 loop is CASSSGLISYEQYF. The CDR3 DNA reads as TGTGCCAGCAGTTCGGGACTAATCTCCTACGAGCAGTACTTC.

The J gene is TRBJ2-5, the V gene TRBV5-1; 9 nucleotides align to TRBD1. Germline CDR1 SGHRS, CDR2 YFSETQ. This CDR3 is 14 amino acids long. V gave up 4 bases and J gave up 3 bases; unmatched junction bases: 4. CDR3 loop: CASSPRTGEETQYF. CDR3 coding DNA: TGCGCCAGCAGCCCCAGGACAGGGGAAGAGACCCAGTACTTC.

J is TRBJ2-3 and V is TRBV27; tentatively, D is TRBD2 (5 bases). Germline lookup yields CDR1 MNHEY and CDR2 SMNVEV (reference sequence). The CDR3 consists of 17 residues. Trimming stripped 3 bases from V and 0 bases from J, with 16 bases between. Written as DNA, the CDR3 is TGTGCCAGCAGTTTCCTCAGGATGGCGGGTAGCACAGATACGCAGTATTTT. Amino acid sequence: CASSFLRMAGSTDTQYF.

This clone was seen more than once but under ten times. The V gene is TRBV7-9, the J gene TRBJ2-3, with 7 bases fitting TRBD2. Germline CDR1 is SEHNR and CDR2 is FQNEAQ (reference sequence). V dropped 5 bases and J dropped 6; count of bases not matched to a gene: 14. The length of the CDR3 is 16 residues. This CDR3 is CASSPPMGLIVDTQYF. Written as DNA, the CDR3 is TGTGCCAGCAGCCCTCCGATGGGACTAATAGTCGATACGCAGTATTTT.

The chain recombines TRBV6-1 with TRBJ1-2; D not resolved. Trimming removed 0 bases from V and 5 bases from J, with 13 bases in between. This CDR3 spans 15 amino acids. CDR1 and CDR2 from the germline V gene are MNHNS and SASEGT. This chain's CDR3 is CASSEALQQPYGYTF. CDR3 in DNA: TGTGCCAGCAGTGAAGCGCTTCAACAGCCTTATGGCTACACCTTC.

This rearrangement joins TRBV18 to TRBJ2-7; TRBD2 matches 10 bases. The germline V gene has CDR1 KGHSH and CDR2 LQKENI. The CDR3 covers 16 residues. The ends lost 2 bases at V and 2 bases at J; junction bases unmatched: 6. The CDR3 is CASSPTSGRAPYEQYF. In nucleotides, the CDR3 is TGTGCCAGCTCACCAACAAGCGGGAGGGCCCCCTACGAGCAGTACTTC.

The V call is TRBV5-4, the J call TRBJ1-3; unclear D gene. The V gene's germline CDR1 is SGHNT and CDR2 YYREEE (reference sequence). This CDR3 spans 15 amino acids. V gave up 3 bases and J gave up 0 bases, with 10 bases separating them. The CDR3 sequence is CASSSGRSSGNTIYF. CDR3 in DNA: TGTGCCAGCAGCTCCGGCCGGAGCTCTGGAAACACCATATATTTT.

The chain uses TRBV12-3 or TRBV12-4 and TRBJ1-1; D might be TRBD1 (5 bases). Trimming took off 7 bases at V and 5 bases at J, with 14 bases between the two ends. The CDR3 length is 13 residues. The CDR3 coding sequence is TGTGCCAGCAAACCCGAGGGGAGGACTGAAGCTTTCTTT. Its translation is CASKPEGRTEAFF.

CDR3 protein: CASSASGQGSPAEQYF. Here the CDR3 DNA reads TGTGCCAGCAGCGCTTCCGGACAGGGCAGTCCGGCCGAGCAGTACTTC. The chain has TRBV9 and TRBJ2-7, with 8 bases identical to TRBD1. The CDR3 covers 16 residues. Per germline, CDR1 SGDLS and CDR2 YYNGEE. Losses at the gene ends were 3 bases for V and 6 bases for J; bases not matched to a gene: 14.

This chain connects TRBV7-9 to TRBJ1-4, with D uncertain. The CDR3 totals 14 residues. CDR1 SEHNR and CDR2 FQNEAQ come from the germline V gene (reference sequence). Trimming took off 5 bases at V and 0 bases at J, with 7 bases between the two ends. The CDR3 sequence is CASSPEPTNEKLFF. The CDR3 DNA follows: TGTGCCAGCAGCCCGGAGCCAACTAATGAAAAACTGTTTTTT.

The CDR3 DNA is TGTGCCAGCAGCTTACAACGGACCGGGGAGCTGTTTTTT. Translation gives CASSLQRTGELFF. This sequence joins TRBV7-3 and TRBJ2-2; no reliable D call. Trimming pared 2 bases from V and 5 bases from J, leaving 6 bases between. The CDR3 sequence is 13 residues long. Germline values: CDR1 SGHTA, CDR2 FQGTGA.

This clone was observed at least ten times. The rearrangement links TRBV14 to TRBJ2-2; D remains ambiguous. The germline gives CDR1 SGHDN, CDR2 FVKESK. The CDR3 has 13 residues. V gave up 4 bases and J gave up 6 bases, with 9 bases separating them. DNA for the CDR3: TGTGCCAGCAGCCGCCAGGTGGCCGGGGAGCTGTTTTTT. Amino acids: CASSRQVAGELFF.

The V gene is TRBV10-3, the J gene TRBJ1-2; D remains ambiguous. Trimming left V 0 bases short and J 1 base short, with 6 bases between. Looked up from germline, CDR1 is ENHRY and CDR2 is SYGVKD. The CDR3 spans 14 residues. CDR3 nucleotides: TGTGCCATCAGTGAGTCGAACAGTAACTATGGCTACACCTTC. Its protein product is CAISESNSNYGYTF.